This T cell receptor beta chain was identified during a study of tumor-infiltrating lymphocytes in primary liver carcinoma. A constant-region primer served to make TCR beta cDNA from approximately 490 ng total RNA. A slightly modified ARM-PCR protocol with three nested multiplex PCR rounds produced these TCR beta libraries. Primers for the first two PCR rounds were TRBV1-TRBV30 forward primers and a C-beta reverse primer (roughly 10 cycles per round). From the multiplex PCR reads, TCRdb called clonotypes with MiXCR, one entry per CDR3 protein. The repertoire holds hundreds of thousands of distinct CDR3 sequences, with approximately 54% as singletons. As to this clonotype: This could be a read error, since a much larger clone is one nucleotide away.

Unsorted whole blood supplied the blood RNA, and germline DNA was isolated too. The CDR3 consists of 13 residues. Trimming shortened V by 1 base and J by 8 bases, and 9 bases separated the two germline ends. Germline-derived CDR1 and CDR2 are LGHNA and YSLEER. The receptor comes from a woman aged 25 to 39 with primary liver carcinoma and hepatitis B virus infection. The V and J genes are TRBV4-3 and TRBJ2-4; no reliable D call. The sequenced material came from peripheral blood. The DNA for the CDR3 is TGCGCCAGCAGCCAAGTCTTCCTGGACATTCAGTACTTC. Protein sequence: CASSQVFLDIQYF.